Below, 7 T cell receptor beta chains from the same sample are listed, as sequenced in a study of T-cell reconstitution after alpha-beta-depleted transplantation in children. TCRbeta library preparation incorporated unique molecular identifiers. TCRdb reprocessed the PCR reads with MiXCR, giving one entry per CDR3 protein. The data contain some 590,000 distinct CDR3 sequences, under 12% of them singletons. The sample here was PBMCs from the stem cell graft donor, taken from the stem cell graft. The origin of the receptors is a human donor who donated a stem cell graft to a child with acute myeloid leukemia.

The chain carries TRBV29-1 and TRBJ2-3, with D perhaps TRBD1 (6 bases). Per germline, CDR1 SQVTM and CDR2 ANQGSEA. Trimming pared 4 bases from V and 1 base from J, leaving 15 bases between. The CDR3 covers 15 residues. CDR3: CSVVGRGGGTDTQYF. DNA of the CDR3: TGCAGCGTTGTGGGGAGAGGGGGAGGCACAGATACGCAGTATTTT.

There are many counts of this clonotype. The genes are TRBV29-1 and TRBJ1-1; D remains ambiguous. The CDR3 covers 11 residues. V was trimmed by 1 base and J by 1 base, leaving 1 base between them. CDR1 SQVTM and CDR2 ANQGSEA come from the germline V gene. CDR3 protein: CSVEANTEAFF. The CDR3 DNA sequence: TGCAGCGTTGAAGCGAACACTGAAGCTTTCTTT.

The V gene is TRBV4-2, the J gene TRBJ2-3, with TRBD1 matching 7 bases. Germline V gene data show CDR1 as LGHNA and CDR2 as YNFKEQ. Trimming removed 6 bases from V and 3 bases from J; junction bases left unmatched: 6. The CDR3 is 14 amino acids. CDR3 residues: CASRTGVGTDTQYF. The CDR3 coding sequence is TGTGCCAGCAGAACAGGGGTGGGAACAGATACGCAGTATTTT.

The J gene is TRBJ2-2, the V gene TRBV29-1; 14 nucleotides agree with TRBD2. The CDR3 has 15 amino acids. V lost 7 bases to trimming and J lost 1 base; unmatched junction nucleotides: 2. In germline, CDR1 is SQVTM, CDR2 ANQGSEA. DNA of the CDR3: TGCAGCGCCGGGACTAGCGGGGGGAACACCGGGGAGCTGTTTTTT. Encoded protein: CSAGTSGGNTGELFF.

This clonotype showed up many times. The DNA for the CDR3 is TGCAGCGTAGCTGGGACAGGGGGGCTCTACGAGCAGTACTTC. Protein sequence: CSVAGTGGLYEQYF. This chain joins TRBV29-1 and TRBJ2-7, with 11 positions matching TRBD1. The CDR3 has 14 amino acids. Trimming cost V 6 bases and J 3 bases; bases outside gene matches: 7. Germline CDR1 reads SQVTM; CDR2 reads ANQGSEA.

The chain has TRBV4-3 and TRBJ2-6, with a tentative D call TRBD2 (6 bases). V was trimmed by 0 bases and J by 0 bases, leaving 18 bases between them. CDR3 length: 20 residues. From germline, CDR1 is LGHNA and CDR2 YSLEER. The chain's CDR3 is CASSQDPYGGMSSGANVLTF. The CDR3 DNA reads TGCGCCAGCAGCCAAGATCCGTATGGCGGGATGAGCTCTGGGGCCAACGTCCTGACTTTC.

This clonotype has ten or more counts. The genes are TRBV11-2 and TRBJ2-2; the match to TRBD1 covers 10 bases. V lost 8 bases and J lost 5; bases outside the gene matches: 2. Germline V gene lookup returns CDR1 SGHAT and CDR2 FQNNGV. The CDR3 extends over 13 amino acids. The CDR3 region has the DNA TGTGCCAGCGGGGACAGGGGTACCGGGGAGCTGTTTTTT. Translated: CASGDRGTGELFF.